This T cell receptor (beta chain) was documented in a study of T-cell memory formation after mild COVID-19. This CDR3 comprises 15 residues. Trimming at V came to 4 bases and at J to 7 bases, leaving 10 bases not matched to a gene. Germline lookup yields CDR1 SGHRS and CDR2 YFSETQ. Whole-study results and caveats: Memory sampled before infection contained some responding clones, suggesting cross-reactive memory joined.

TCRdb called the 5' RACE reads again in MiXCR, with one record for every CDR3 protein. The sample shows hundreds of thousands of distinct CDR3 sequences, roughly 15% of them seen only once. A few counts support this clonotype. No antigen is known for it. The receptor's source is a man younger than 35 who had mild COVID-19 (a few samples of this study predate the infection). Cell type and time point are not known. The sequenced material came from PBMCs or a T cell subset sorted from them (not recorded which). The chain uses TRBV5-1 and TRBJ1-2, with 10 bases identical to TRBD1. CDR3 in amino acids: CASSPNGDRGGGYTF. CDR3 coding DNA: TGCGCCAGCAGCCCGAATGGGGACAGGGGTGGTGGCTACACCTTC.